The 18 T cell receptor beta chains reported below all come from one sample, sequenced in a study of cytomegalovirus exposure and HLA in healthy donors. PCR involved 60 Vbeta and 13 Jbeta primers. Libraries were prepared by immunoSEQ multiplex PCR; TCRdb keeps only in-frame clonotypes and omits some of them. The data contain 190,000 or so clones, around 86% of them singletons. Material: PBMCs. These receptors were taken from a woman between 50 and 59 years old in good health and CMV-seropositive.

This clone appeared once. The chain is built from TRBV30 and TRBJ1-1; D may be TRBD1 (5 bases). The CDR3 contains 12 residues. CDR1 and CDR2 from the germline V gene are GTSNPN and SVGIG (reference sequence). Trimming shortened V by 3 bases and J by 11 bases, and 16 bases separated the two germline ends. This CDR3 reads CAWRKLGGGAFF. DNA of the CDR3: TGTGCCTGGAGAAAATTAGGCGGGGGTGCTTTCTTT.

This clone is a singleton in its sample. This chain joins TRBV2 and TRBJ1-1, with a tentative D call TRBD1 (5 bases). The CDR3 covers 16 residues. Germline CDR1 is SNHLY and CDR2 is FYNNEI. Trimming pared 2 bases from V and 11 bases from J, leaving 24 bases between. CDR3 bases: TGTGCCAGCAGTGAACACGGGGGTGGTAACAGTAATCTGGCTTTCTTT. Translation: CASSEHGGGNSNLAFF.

This chain uses TRBV7-9 with TRBJ1-4; 7 bases match TRBD1. Germline lookup yields CDR1 SEHNR and CDR2 FQNEAQ (reference sequence). The CDR3 runs to 15 residues. The V segment lost 5 bases and the J segment 7 bases; nucleotides outside the gene matches: 10. CDR3 nucleotide sequence: TGTGCCAGCAGCCACGGAGACAGGGTGGCTGAAAAACTGTTTTTT. Protein: CASSHGDRVAEKLFF. Full variable domain (rest looked up from reference TRBV7-9 and TRBJ1-4): DTGVSQNPRHKITKRGQNVTFRCDPISEHNRLYWYRQTLGQGPEFLTYFQNEAQLEKSRLLSDRFSAERPKGSFSTLEIQRTEQGDSAMYLCASSHGDRVAEKLFFGSGTQLSVL.

This clone was detected only a few times. The chain links TRBV7-9 to TRBJ2-3, with D unclear. Trimming removed 0 bases at V and 2 bases at J, with 9 bases between. CDR3 size: 15 residues. The germline V gene has CDR1 SEHNR and CDR2 FQNEAQ (reference sequence). The CDR3 coding sequence is TGTGCCAGCAGCTTAGCGCCACAGTCCACAGATACGCAGTATTTT. Translation: CASSLAPQSTDTQYF.

The chain carries TRBV2 and TRBJ1-1; tentatively, D is TRBD1 (6 bases). V lost 1 base, J lost 10 bases, and 22 bases lay in between. This CDR3 has 16 amino acids. The germline CDR1 and CDR2 sequences are SNHLY and FYNNEI. CDR3: CASSEVKGVESLVAFF. CDR3 bases: TGTGCCAGCAGTGAAGTGAAGGGGGTCGAAAGTTTAGTAGCTTTCTTT.

The chain has TRBV9 and TRBJ2-1, with 8 bases lining up with TRBD2. The CDR3 runs to 19 residues. CDR1 is SGDLS and CDR2 is YYNGEE in the germline V gene. After removal of 0 bases from V and 0 bases from J, the junction contained 11 bases not matched to a gene. The DNA of the CDR3 is TGTGCCAGCAGCGTAGAGGCACTAGCGGACCCTGTCTCCTACAATGAGCAGTTCTTC. It specifies CASSVEALADPVSYNEQFF.

CDR3 DNA sequence: TGCGCCAGCAGCCAAGATAGTCAAGCGGGGGGCCCAGATACGCAGTATTTT. Translated, it gives CASSQDSQAGGPDTQYF. The rearrangement joins TRBV4-3 to TRBJ2-3; 9 bases map to TRBD2. The germline V gene has CDR1 LGHNA and CDR2 YSLEER. The CDR3 is made up of 17 amino acids. The V segment lost 0 bases and the J segment 4 bases; nucleotides outside the gene matches: 8.

This clone was observed a single time. The chain has TRBV7-2 and TRBJ2-3; D uncertain. V lost 5 bases and J 4 bases, leaving 13 bases between the germline ends. Germline assignment: CDR1 SGHTA and CDR2 FQGNSA. The CDR3 loop spans 14 amino acids. CDR3 region: CASSPPVAADTQYF. The CDR3 coding sequence is TGTGCCAGCAGCCCTCCGGTAGCCGCAGATACGCAGTATTTT.

This clone was seen a single time. This sequence joins TRBV6-5 and TRBJ2-1, with 9 bases aligning to TRBD2. With 7 bases clipped from V and 8 bases from J, the junction kept 12 bases outside the gene matches. This CDR3 comprises 15 residues. Per the germline V gene, CDR1 is MNHEY and CDR2 is SVGAGI. CDR3 in DNA: TGTGCCAGCAAAACGGGGCGGGAGGGCAACGATGAGCAGTTCTTC. Protein sequence: CASKTGREGNDEQFF.

The rearrangement uses TRBV29-1 and TRBJ2-2; 11 positions match TRBD1. CDR1 SQVTM and CDR2 ANQGSEA come from the germline V gene. This CDR3 comprises 14 residues. J was trimmed by 4 bases and V by 5 bases; bases with no gene match: 3. This CDR3 is CSVSGTGGTGELFF. The CDR3 DNA reads as TGCAGCGTTTCGGGGACAGGGGGCACCGGGGAGCTGTTTTTT.

The chain uses TRBV2 and TRBJ2-2; 10 bases fit TRBD2. Germline CDR1 reads SNHLY; CDR2 reads FYNNEI. The CDR3 contains 16 residues. The V and J ends lost 6 bases and 5 bases, in that order; junction bases with no gene match: 9. DNA of the CDR3: TGTGCCAGCAGGACGAGCGGGGGGGCCCGGACCGGGGAGCTGTTTTTT. Encoded protein: CASRTSGGARTGELFF.

This chain joins TRBV18 and TRBJ2-2; a possible D gene is TRBD1 (6 bases). The germline V gene has CDR1 KGHSH and CDR2 LQKENI. Trimming removed 1 base at V and 0 bases at J, with 9 bases between. The CDR3 loop spans 16 amino acids. The CDR3 nucleotides read TGTGCCAGCTCACCACAGAGGACAGCGAACACCGGGGAGCTGTTTTTT. Protein product: CASSPQRTANTGELFF. The whole variable domain, filled in from reference TRBV18 and TRBJ2-2, reads NAGVMQNPRHLVRRRGQEARLRCSPMKGHSHVYWYRQLPEEGLKFMVYLQKENIIDESGMPKERFSAEFPKEGPSILRIQQVVRGDSAAYFCASSPQRTANTGELFFGEGSRLTVL.

CDR3 bases: TGCGCCAGCAGCTCTCTAGCGGGGGATGCCGGGGAGCTGTTTTTT. Translation: CASSSLAGDAGELFF. The chain carries TRBV5-1 and TRBJ2-2; 10 bases agree with TRBD2. The CDR3 sequence is 15 residues long. The J segment lost 6 bases and the V segment lost 3 bases, leaving 5 bases of the junction unmatched. Germline V gives CDR1 SGHRS, CDR2 YFSETQ.

This clone was counted only a few times. This chain connects TRBV7-8 to TRBJ2-2, with D perhaps TRBD2 (6 bases). The CDR3 runs to 14 residues. Per germline, CDR1 SGHVS and CDR2 FQNEAQ. The V and J ends lost 1 base and 6 bases respectively, with 9 bases between them. The CDR3 here is CASSLGLGAGELFF. Here the CDR3 DNA reads TGTGCCAGCAGCTTAGGACTAGGCGCCGGGGAGCTGTTTTTT.

The CDR3 reads CASRDRSRAANNSPLHF. The CDR3 nucleotides are TGTGCCAGCAGGGATAGGTCCAGGGCAGCGAATAATTCACCCCTCCACTTT. The rearrangement uses TRBV5-6 and TRBJ1-6; possibly TRBD1 for D (5 bases). Trimming pared 5 bases from V and 5 bases from J, leaving 20 bases between. The germline V gene has CDR1 SGHDT and CDR2 YYEEEE. The CDR3 covers 17 residues.

V gene TRBV6-1 combines with J gene TRBJ1-5, with D tentatively TRBD1 (6 bases). V lost 10 bases and J lost 2, with 18 bases in between. This CDR3 contains 15 residues. The germline V gene has CDR1 MNHNS and CDR2 SASEGT. CDR3 loop: CAITGSPLGNQPQHF. The CDR3 coding sequence is TGTGCCATCACAGGGTCTCCCTTGGGCAATCAGCCCCAGCATTTT.

This sequence joins TRBV2 and TRBJ1-4; no clear D gene. Germline V gives CDR1 SNHLY, CDR2 FYNNEI. CDR3 length: 13 amino acids. V was trimmed by 4 bases and J by 6 bases, leaving 9 bases between them. The CDR3 region is CASSGNSHEKLFF. In nucleotides, the CDR3 is TGTGCCAGCAGTGGTAACAGCCATGAAAAACTGTTTTTT.

The chain is built from TRBV10-3 and TRBJ2-2; 7 bases are a match to TRBD2. Trimming at V came to 10 bases and at J to 1 base, leaving 0 bases not matched to a gene. Germline loops: CDR1 ENHRY, CDR2 SYGVKD. This CDR3 has 12 residues. Here the CDR3 reads CATGGNTGELFF. CDR3 DNA sequence: TGTGCCACGGGGGGGAACACCGGGGAGCTGTTTTTT.